These 8 T cell receptor beta chains originate from one sample sequenced in a study of T cell changes during pregnancy in multiple sclerosis. Sequencing was performed with immunoSEQ multiplex PCR; in TCRdb, only in-frame clones are kept and a portion is missing. The data hold about 39,000 clones, with roughly nine tenths observed a single time. Sequencing used CD4+ T cells from peripheral blood mononuclear cells, obtained in the first trimester of pregnancy. These receptors were taken from a female donor in good health, enrolled as a control in a pregnancy study.

This clone appeared once. The chain recombines TRBV7-2 with TRBJ2-7; D is possibly TRBD1 (6 bases). Germline V CDR1 and CDR2: SGHTA, FQGNSA. Trimming removed 6 bases at V and 4 bases at J, with 22 bases between. This CDR3 has 16 amino acids. In nucleotides, the CDR3 is TGTGCCAGCAGGAGAGCACAGGGATCCCCTAAGTACGAGCAGTACTTC. This encodes CASRRAQGSPKYEQYF.

The chain carries TRBV9 and TRBJ1-2, with D possibly being TRBD1 (5 bases). The CDR3 has 14 amino acids. In germline, CDR1 is SGDLS, CDR2 YYNGEE. Between the trimmed V and J ends, which lost 0 bases and 6 bases, there was a span of 12 bases. In DNA, the CDR3 is TGTGCCAGCAGCGTAGTTGGCGGGGGGGATGGCTACACCTTC. Protein product: CASSVVGGGDGYTF.

The genes are TRBV25-1 and TRBJ1-6; TRBD1 is a possible D gene (6 bases). With 7 bases removed from V and 5 bases from J, the gap between germline ends came to 15 bases. CDR3 size: 15 residues. Germline V gene data show CDR1 as MGHDK and CDR2 as SYGVNS. DNA for the CDR3: TGTGCCAGCACTGGACAGTCCCTAGATAATTCACCCCTCCACTTT. Its protein product is CASTGQSLDNSPLHF.

The chain recombines TRBV18 with TRBJ1-5; 7 nucleotides line up with TRBD1. V was pared by 5 bases and J by 0 bases, with 7 bases of the junction left unmatched. The germline V gene encodes CDR1 KGHSH and CDR2 LQKENI. This CDR3 is 16 amino acids long. CDR3 DNA sequence: TGTGCCAGCTCAAGTGGAGACAGGGCTAGCAATCAGCCCCAGCATTTT. This gives the protein CASSSGDRASNQPQHF.

The chain carries TRBV13 and TRBJ2-5; 9 bases match TRBD1. Germline CDR1 reads PRHDT; CDR2 reads FYEKMQ (reference sequence). The CDR3 covers 15 residues. V shed 4 bases, J shed 5 bases, and the junction held 8 bases outside the gene matches. The CDR3 is CASSSDRGGSETQYF. As DNA, the CDR3 is TGTGCCAGCAGCTCGGACAGGGGAGGGTCGGAGACCCAGTACTTC.

The chain combines TRBV18 with TRBJ2-7; D perhaps matches TRBD1 (6 bases). The CDR3 runs 14 residues. CDR1 and CDR2 from the germline V gene are KGHSH and LQKENI. Trimming pared 4 bases from V and 3 bases from J, leaving 13 bases between. DNA of the CDR3: TGTGCCAGCTCACGGGTACAGGGCGACTACGAGCAGTACTTC. Its protein is CASSRVQGDYEQYF.

V gene TRBV4-3 combines with J gene TRBJ2-6; the D gene is possibly TRBD1 (5 bases). Germline values: CDR1 LGHNA, CDR2 YSLEER. The CDR3 is made up of 15 amino acids. Trimming stripped 4 bases from V and 0 bases from J, with 7 bases between. CDR3 region: CASSRTGSGANVLTF. The CDR3 nucleotides are TGCGCCAGCAGCCGCACAGGCTCTGGGGCCAACGTCCTGACTTTC.

The CDR3 protein is CASSSSTDTQYF. In DNA, the CDR3 is TGTGCCAGCAGCTCTAGCACAGATACGCAGTATTTT. The chain has TRBV7-2 and TRBJ2-3; D remains unclear. The CDR3 has 12 residues. Germline V gives CDR1 SGHTA, CDR2 FQGNSA. V was clipped by 4 bases and J by 0 bases, with 2 bases between them.